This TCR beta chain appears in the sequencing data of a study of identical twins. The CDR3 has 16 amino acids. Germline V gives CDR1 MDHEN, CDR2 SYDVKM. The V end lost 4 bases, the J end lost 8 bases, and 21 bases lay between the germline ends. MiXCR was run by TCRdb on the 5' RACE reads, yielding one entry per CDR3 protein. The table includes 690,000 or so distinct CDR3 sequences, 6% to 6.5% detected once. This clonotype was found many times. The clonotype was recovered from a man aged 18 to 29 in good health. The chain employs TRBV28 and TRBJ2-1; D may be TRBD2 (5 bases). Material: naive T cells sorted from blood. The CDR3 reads CASSYVKDSLSDEQFF. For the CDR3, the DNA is TGTGCCAGCAGTTACGTAAAGGACTCTCTATCCGATGAGCAGTTCTTC.